The 14 T cell receptor beta chains below all came from one sample that was sequenced in a study of human thymus T cells. Resections obtained during corrective heart surgery supplied the thymus tissue. TCRdb keeps only in-frame clones here, not all; method: immunoSEQ multiplex PCR. The table shows 120,000 or so clones, with 90% to 95% occurring only once. Material: thymus tissue. The receptors were gathered from a boy younger than two with a congenital heart defect but otherwise immunologically healthy.

The chain joins TRBV6-1 to TRBJ2-5, with unresolved D. Trimming took 3 bases from V and 4 from J, leaving 9 bases between them. The CDR3 consists of 13 residues. Germline values: CDR1 MNHNS, CDR2 SASEGT. The CDR3 DNA is TGTGCCAGCAGTGACAACTTTGGAGAGACCCAGTACTTC. Translation gives CASSDNFGETQYF.

The rearrangement joins TRBV9 to TRBJ1-2; the D gene is possibly TRBD1 (5 bases). Germline CDR1 reads SGDLS; CDR2 reads YYNGEE. V was trimmed by 3 bases and J by 6 bases, leaving 15 bases between them. This CDR3 has 14 amino acids. CDR3 sequence: CASSEGRTEDGYTF. DNA for the CDR3: TGTGCCAGCAGCGAGGGGCGAACTGAGGATGGCTACACCTTC.

The chain employs TRBV7-8 and TRBJ2-7; D gene unclear. This CDR3 contains 12 residues. V was trimmed by 5 bases and J by 0 bases, leaving 5 bases between them. The germline gives CDR1 SGHVS, CDR2 FQNEAQ. Here the CDR3 DNA reads TGTGCCAGCAGCCCCTACTCCTACGAGCAGTACTTC. As protein: CASSPYSYEQYF.

This CDR3 is CASSPTDSPNEKLFF. CDR3 nucleotides: TGTGCCAGCAGCCCGACAGACTCCCCCAATGAAAAACTGTTTTTT. This chain links TRBV7-8 with TRBJ1-4, with D possibly matching TRBD1 (5 bases). Germline loops: CDR1 SGHVS, CDR2 FQNEAQ. V gave up 5 bases and J gave up 5 bases, with 15 bases separating them. The CDR3 covers 15 residues.

The chain joins TRBV2 to TRBJ2-7; D might be TRBD1 or TRBD2, each matching 5 bases. CDR1 is SNHLY and CDR2 is FYNNEI in the germline V gene. V dropped 6 bases and J dropped 2 bases, with 14 bases sitting between them. This CDR3 comprises 14 residues. This CDR3 reads CASSRGRGPYEQYF. The CDR3 DNA reads as TGTGCCAGCAGCCGGGGTCGGGGACCCTACGAGCAGTACTTC.

The chain combines TRBV4-2 with TRBJ1-6; 9 bases are shared with TRBD1. CDR3 length: 16 amino acids. Germline-derived CDR1 and CDR2 are LGHNA and YNFKEQ. V trimming: 1 base; J trimming: 7 bases; junction bases outside the gene matches: 5. The CDR3 here is CASSQARGQGNSPLHF. The CDR3 DNA sequence: TGTGCCAGCAGCCAAGCTAGAGGACAGGGGAATTCACCCCTCCACTTT.

The chain has TRBV5-1 and TRBJ2-7; 8 positions match TRBD1. The J segment lost 2 bases and the V segment lost 0 bases, leaving 13 bases of the junction unmatched. The CDR3 loop spans 18 amino acids. Germline CDR1 is SGHRS and CDR2 is YFSETQ. CDR3 nucleotides: TGCGCCAGCAGCTTGGTACTTGGGGACAGGCTGCCTACCTACGAGCAGTACTTC. Protein sequence: CASSLVLGDRLPTYEQYF.

The chain employs TRBV25-1 and TRBJ2-2, with 9 bases aligning to TRBD2. The J segment lost 8 bases and the V segment lost 4 bases, leaving 5 bases of the junction unmatched. The CDR3 is 14 amino acids. Germline V gene lookup returns CDR1 MGHDK and CDR2 SYGVNS. The CDR3: CASSVLAGRGELFF. The CDR3 DNA reads as TGTGCCAGCAGTGTTCTAGCGGGGAGGGGGGAGCTGTTTTTT.

This clone was observed once. The CDR3 DNA follows: TGTGCCAGCTCACCACCGGGTCGGGAGCTGTTTTTT. It specifies CASSPPGRELFF. This sequence joins TRBV18 and TRBJ2-2; D remains unclear. Germline CDR1 and CDR2: KGHSH and LQKENI. Between the trimmed V and J ends, which lost 0 bases and 9 bases, there was a span of 5 bases. The CDR3 runs 12 residues. Full variable domain (rest looked up from reference TRBV18 and TRBJ2-2): NAGVMQNPRHLVRRRGQEARLRCSPMKGHSHVYWYRQLPEEGLKFMVYLQKENIIDESGMPKERFSAEFPKEGPSILRIQQVVRGDSAAYFCASSPPGRELFFGEGSRLTVL.

The CDR3 DNA is TGCGCCAGCAGGGGGACAGACGGCACAGATACGCAGTATTTT. This translates into CASRGTDGTDTQYF. This chain connects TRBV5-1 to TRBJ2-3; 7 bases are a match to TRBD1. CDR3 length equals 14 residues. The germline CDR1 and CDR2 sequences are SGHRS and YFSETQ. J gave up 1 base and V 5 bases, and 4 bases lay outside the gene matches.

As regards this clone: A read error may produce the germline difference seen at one junction end. The chain couples TRBV5-6 to TRBJ1-6; D uncertain. Germline V gives CDR1 SGHDT, CDR2 YYEEEE. The CDR3 totals 17 residues. The chain's CDR3 is CAGSYPGTDPYNSPLHF. The CDR3 DNA reads as TGTGCCGGCAGCTACCCGGGCACCGACCCCTATAATTCACCCCTCCACTTT. Full variable domain (rest looked up from reference TRBV5-6 and TRBJ1-6): DAGVTQSPTHLIKTRGQQVTLRCSPKSGHDTVSWYQQALGQGPQFIFQYYEEEERQRGNFPDRFSGHQFPNYSSELNVNALLLGDSALYLCAGSYPGTDPYNSPLHFGNGTRLTVT.

The chain recombines TRBV28 with TRBJ1-1; D unresolved. V dropped 4 bases and J dropped 5 bases, with 32 bases sitting between them. CDR3 length: 20 amino acids. Germline-derived CDR1 and CDR2 are MDHEN and SYDVKM. The CDR3 loop is CASSSTATYRRALGGTEAFF. CDR3 nucleotides: TGTGCCAGCAGTTCGACGGCTACATATCGACGGGCCCTTGGAGGAACTGAAGCTTTCTTT.

This clone was found once. The rearrangement links TRBV6-1 to TRBJ1-4; D is possibly TRBD1 (6 bases). Germline V gives CDR1 MNHNS, CDR2 SASEGT. The CDR3 has 15 residues. V lost 4 bases and J lost 7, with 16 bases in between. CDR3 bases: TGTGCCAGCAGTGTGCAACAGGGTGGGGGTGAAAAACTGTTTTTT. Its protein is CASSVQQGGGEKLFF.

This clone has just one count. This chain uses TRBV28 with TRBJ2-2; D may be TRBD2 (7 bases). The CDR3 totals 18 residues. Germline values: CDR1 MDHEN, CDR2 SYDVKM. V shed 6 bases and J shed 6 bases, with 26 bases lying between them. The CDR3 sequence is CASRTRRGGAMRAGELFF. The CDR3 bases are TGTGCCAGCAGAACCCGGAGGGGGGGCGCAATGAGGGCCGGGGAGCTGTTTTTT.